A selection of T cell receptor beta chains follows, all from one sample in a study of T cells after yellow fever vaccination. From the 5' RACE reads, TCRdb called clonotypes with MiXCR, one entry per CDR3 protein. The table lists 500,000 to 650,000 distinct CDR3 sequences, approximately 13% of them singletons. This sample comprised PBMCs, obtained on the day of the yellow fever booster vaccination. The receptors stem from a man aged 30-40 years who received the YFV17D yellow fever vaccine. Each CDR3 is given with its conserved first and last residue. Each record gives: clone size, D gene, V gene, J gene, CDR3 DNA, CDR3 protein. The D gene is left open where the match is weak. Not all rows give a size; the values are once, few, many and, for expanded clones, a class.

size: few; D: .; V: TRBV6-6; J: TRBJ2-1; DNA: TGTGCCAGCAGACAGATTAATGAGCAGTTCTTC; CDR3: CASRQINEQFF
size: .; D: TRBD2; V: TRBV20-1; J: TRBJ2-1; DNA: TGCAGTGCCCAGGGACTAGCATCCTCCTACAATGAGCAGTTCTTC; CDR3: CSAQGLASSYNEQFF
size: few; D: .; V: TRBV6-5; J: TRBJ2-3; DNA: TGTGCCAGCAGTTCCGCAGGGAAGAGCACAGATACGCAGTATTTT; CDR3: CASSSAGKSTDTQYF
size: few; D: .; V: TRBV30; J: TRBJ1-1; DNA: TGTGCCTGGAGGGCTACAGGAGCCACTGAAGCTTTCTTT; CDR3: CAWRATGATEAFF
size: few; D: TRBD1; V: TRBV20-1; J: TRBJ2-3; DNA: TGCAGTGCAGGACAGGGTCGCGATACGCAGTATTTT; CDR3: CSAGQGRDTQYF
size: .; D: .; V: TRBV12-3/TRBV12-4; J: TRBJ2-7; DNA: TGTGCCAGCAGCATAAACAGTTACGAGCAGTACTTC; CDR3: CASSINSYEQYF
size: .; D: .; V: TRBV12-3/TRBV12-4; J: TRBJ2-5; DNA: TGTGCCAGCAGTTTTCTCGGGCGACAGTACTTC; CDR3: CASSFLGRQYF
size: .; D: .; V: TRBV13; J: TRBJ1-3; DNA: TGTGCCAGCAGCCCAACTCGGGGCACCATATATTTT; CDR3: CASSPTRGTIYF
size: few; D: .; V: TRBV9; J: TRBJ2-6; DNA: TGTGCCAGCAGCGTGGGGTCTGGGGCCAACGTCCTGACTTTC; CDR3: CASSVGSGANVLTF
size: few; D: TRBD2; V: TRBV29-1; J: TRBJ2-3; DNA: TGCAGCGTTGTCTTACGGGAGGCAGATACGCAGTATTTT; CDR3: CSVVLREADTQYF
size: many; D: .; V: TRBV12-3/TRBV12-4; J: TRBJ2-1; DNA: TGTGCCAGCAATTCCCCGGACTACTACAATGAGCAGTTCTTC; CDR3: CASNSPDYYNEQFF
size: few; D: TRBD2; V: TRBV25-1; J: TRBJ2-2; DNA: TGTGCCAGCAGTGTAAAGACTAGCGGGGTTAGCACCGGGGAGCTGTTTTTT; CDR3: CASSVKTSGVSTGELFF
size: .; D: .; V: TRBV5-1; J: TRBJ1-1; DNA: TGCGCCAGCAGCTTGGGCATTTGGGGTGAGAACACTGAAGCTTTCTTT; CDR3: CASSLGIWGENTEAFF
size: many; D: .; V: TRBV7-6; J: TRBJ1-6; DNA: TGTGCCAGCAGCCAGGGACGGAATTCACCCCTCCACTTT; CDR3: CASSQGRNSPLHF
size: few; D: .; V: TRBV27; J: TRBJ2-2; DNA: TGTGCCAGCATCTTAGGCCCTGGCAGCGGGGAGCTGTTTTTT; CDR3: CASILGPGSGELFF
size: few; D: TRBD2; V: TRBV11-2; J: TRBJ2-7; DNA: TGTGCCAGCAGCTCTAAGAGGGGGACTAGCGGAACCAGCTCCTACGAGCAGTACTTC; CDR3: CASSSKRGTSGTSSYEQYF
size: few; D: .; V: TRBV28; J: TRBJ2-1; DNA: TGTGCCAGCAGTTTAGGGCGGCAGTTCTTC; CDR3: CASSLGRQFF
size: few; D: .; V: TRBV10-3; J: TRBJ2-7; DNA: TGTGCCATCAGTGCAGAGGTCCTCGAGCAGTACTTC; CDR3: CAISAEVLEQYF
size: few; D: .; V: TRBV29-1; J: TRBJ2-7; DNA: TGCAGCGTTGAAAGCTCCTACGAGCAGTACTTC; CDR3: CSVESSYEQYF
size: once; D: .; V: TRBV5-1; J: TRBJ2-1; DNA: TGCGCCAGCAGAAAAGCGGACCCATACAATGAGCAGTTCTTC; CDR3: CASRKADPYNEQFF
size: .; D: .; V: TRBV6-1; J: TRBJ2-3; DNA: TGTGCCAGCAGTGAAGACAACACAGATACGCAGTATTTT; CDR3: CASSEDNTDTQYF
size: .; D: .; V: TRBV10-3; J: TRBJ2-1; DNA: TGTGCCATCAGAGGCGGAGCGGGTTACAATGAGCAGTTCTTC; CDR3: CAIRGGAGYNEQFF
size: few; D: TRBD1; V: TRBV27; J: TRBJ2-4; DNA: TGTGCCAGCAGTTTAACGACAGGGTCCAAAAACATTCAGTACTTC; CDR3: CASSLTTGSKNIQYF
size: .; D: .; V: TRBV5-1; J: TRBJ2-1; DNA: TGCGCCAGCAGCACGGGGTCCCCCTACAATGAGCAGTTCTTC; CDR3: CASSTGSPYNEQFF
size: .; D: .; V: TRBV12-3/TRBV12-4; J: TRBJ1-2; DNA: TGTGCCAGCAGTCCGAGCTACACCTTC; CDR3: CASSPSYTF
size: many; D: .; V: TRBV25-1; J: TRBJ2-6; DNA: TGTGCCAGCAGTGAGGGGTTAGGGGCCAACGTCCTGACTTTC; CDR3: CASSEGLGANVLTF
size: .; D: .; V: TRBV15; J: TRBJ2-3; DNA: TGTGCCACCAGCAGGCCTTCTTCGTTGTCAGATACGCAGTATTTT; CDR3: CATSRPSSLSDTQYF
size: few; D: .; V: TRBV5-6; J: TRBJ2-2; DNA: TGTGCCAGCAGCTTGCTAGGGTTTAGGAACGGGGAGCTGTTTTTT; CDR3: CASSLLGFRNGELFF
size: few; D: .; V: TRBV2; J: TRBJ2-1; DNA: TGTGCCAGCACGGACGGGAGCTCCTACAATGAGCAGTTCTTC; CDR3: CASTDGSSYNEQFF
size: .; D: .; V: TRBV2; J: TRBJ1-1; DNA: TGTGCCACCCAGACCACTGAAGCTTTCTTT; CDR3: CATQTTEAFF
size: many; D: TRBD2; V: TRBV9; J: TRBJ2-7; DNA: TGTGCCAGCAGCCCTAGCGGGATAGCCTACGAGCAGTACTTC; CDR3: CASSPSGIAYEQYF
size: .; D: .; V: TRBV25-1; J: TRBJ1-6; DNA: TGTGCCAGCAGTGAGCAGGAACCGAGCTCCTATAATTCACCCCTCCACTTT; CDR3: CASSEQEPSSYNSPLHF
size: .; D: .; V: TRBV19; J: TRBJ2-1; DNA: TGTGCCAGTAGTATAAGGTGGGAGGCCCGGAATGAGCAGTTCTTC; CDR3: CASSIRWEARNEQFF
size: few; D: TRBD1; V: TRBV27; J: TRBJ2-7; DNA: TGTGCCAGCAGCGCAGGACAGGGATTGCAGTACTTC; CDR3: CASSAGQGLQYF
size: few; D: .; V: TRBV6-1; J: TRBJ2-1; DNA: TGTGCCAGCAGCCTCGAAATGTCGTCCCGACATGAGCAGTTCTTC; CDR3: CASSLEMSSRHEQFF
size: .; D: .; V: TRBV20-1; J: TRBJ2-3; DNA: TGCAGTGCTCACCGGGATGCGTGGACGCAGTATTTT; CDR3: CSAHRDAWTQYF
size: many; D: .; V: TRBV5-1; J: TRBJ1-5; DNA: TGCGCCAGCAGCCCCACTGGTAGCAATCAGCCCCAGCATTTT; CDR3: CASSPTGSNQPQHF
size: few; D: TRBD1; V: TRBV7-9; J: TRBJ1-6; DNA: TGTGCCAGCAGCCCACGACAGGGGGCAAATTCACCCCTCCACTTT; CDR3: CASSPRQGANSPLHF
size: many; D: .; V: TRBV7-3; J: TRBJ2-3; DNA: TGTGCCAGCAGCTCGCTGGGACTCCCTTCAGATACGCAGTATTTT; CDR3: CASSSLGLPSDTQYF
size: .; D: .; V: TRBV28; J: TRBJ2-3; DNA: TGTGCCAGCAGGCTTCAAGGGGACAGCACAGATACGCAGTATTTT; CDR3: CASRLQGDSTDTQYF
size: .; D: .; V: TRBV12-3/TRBV12-4; J: TRBJ2-7; DNA: TGTGCCAGCAAACGGACAGACCTCTCCGGACAGTACTTC; CDR3: CASKRTDLSGQYF
size: .; D: .; V: TRBV27; J: TRBJ2-3; DNA: TGTGCCAGCAGTTTTCGCCTAGAACTGGTGAAAGATACGCAGTATTTT; CDR3: CASSFRLELVKDTQYF
size: few; D: .; V: TRBV27; J: TRBJ2-1; DNA: TGTGCCAGCAGTCCTCACAGGTTGAATGAGCAGTTCTTC; CDR3: CASSPHRLNEQFF
size: .; D: .; V: TRBV10-3; J: TRBJ2-3; DNA: TGTGCCATCAGCCAGGGGATATCCACAGATACGCAGTATTTT; CDR3: CAISQGISTDTQYF
size: .; D: .; V: TRBV13; J: TRBJ2-7; DNA: TGTGCCAGCAGCTTAGGGGCGGGGGCCCGCTACGAGCAGTACTTC; CDR3: CASSLGAGARYEQYF
size: .; D: TRBD2; V: TRBV7-9; J: TRBJ2-4; DNA: TGTGCCAATTTCCTAGCGGGAGGGGAGAAAAACATTCAGTACTTC; CDR3: CANFLAGGEKNIQYF
size: few; D: TRBD2; V: TRBV20-1; J: TRBJ2-2; DNA: TGCAGTGCTAGAGGGGGTAGCGGGAGGAACACCGGGGAGCTGTTTTTT; CDR3: CSARGGSGRNTGELFF
size: .; D: .; V: TRBV29-1; J: TRBJ2-5; DNA: TGCAGCGTTGAAACGAACCTCCAAGAGACCCAGTACTTC; CDR3: CSVETNLQETQYF
size: few; D: .; V: TRBV3-1; J: TRBJ1-1; DNA: TGTGCCAGCAGCCGGTCGGCGGTTAACACTGAAGCTTTCTTT; CDR3: CASSRSAVNTEAFF
size: many; D: TRBD2; V: TRBV5-1; J: TRBJ2-2; DNA: TGCGCCAGCAGCGACCTAGCGGGAGTGCGAACCGGGGAGCTGTTTTTT; CDR3: CASSDLAGVRTGELFF
size: few; D: .; V: TRBV19; J: TRBJ2-1; DNA: TGTGCCAGTAGTAAGGGGCCAGGCCAAAACAATGAGCAGTTCTTC; CDR3: CASSKGPGQNNEQFF
size: few; D: .; V: TRBV19; J: TRBJ2-1; DNA: TGTGCCAGTAGTATAGGCAGGAATGAGCAGTTCTTC; CDR3: CASSIGRNEQFF
size: few; D: TRBD2; V: TRBV6-2/TRBV6-3; J: TRBJ2-5; DNA: TGTGCCAGCAGTTACGGGCAGACTAGCGTCCAAGAGACCCAGTACTTC; CDR3: CASSYGQTSVQETQYF
size: .; D: .; V: TRBV7-2; J: TRBJ2-1; DNA: TGTGCCAGCAGCCTAACTAGGAACTCCTACAATGAGCAGTTCTTC; CDR3: CASSLTRNSYNEQFF
size: few; D: .; V: TRBV12-3/TRBV12-4; J: TRBJ2-1; DNA: TGTGCCAGCAGTTTAGGGTCAGCACTCTACAATGAGCAGTTCTTC; CDR3: CASSLGSALYNEQFF
size: .; D: .; V: TRBV12-3/TRBV12-4; J: TRBJ2-7; DNA: TGTGCCAGCAGTTTAATAGCGGAAACCTACGAGCAGTACTTC; CDR3: CASSLIAETYEQYF
size: .; D: TRBD2; V: TRBV6-2/TRBV6-3; J: TRBJ2-2; DNA: TGTGCCAGCGAGCCTCCTAGCGGGAGGGCCCCCGGGGAGCTGTTTTTT; CDR3: CASEPPSGRAPGELFF
size: few; D: TRBD2; V: TRBV20-1; J: TRBJ2-2; DNA: TGCAGTGCTCGGGCGGGAGGGCGAACCACCGGGGAGCTGTTTTTT; CDR3: CSARAGGRTTGELFF
size: .; D: .; V: TRBV3-1; J: TRBJ2-1; DNA: TGTGCCAGCACTATAGCCCCGAGACGTGAGCAGTTCTTC; CDR3: CASTIAPRREQFF
size: .; D: TRBD2; V: TRBV9; J: TRBJ2-3; DNA: TGTGCCAGCAGCCCCCGATCCGGGACTAGCGGGAGGCCCACAGATACGCAGTATTTT; CDR3: CASSPRSGTSGRPTDTQYF